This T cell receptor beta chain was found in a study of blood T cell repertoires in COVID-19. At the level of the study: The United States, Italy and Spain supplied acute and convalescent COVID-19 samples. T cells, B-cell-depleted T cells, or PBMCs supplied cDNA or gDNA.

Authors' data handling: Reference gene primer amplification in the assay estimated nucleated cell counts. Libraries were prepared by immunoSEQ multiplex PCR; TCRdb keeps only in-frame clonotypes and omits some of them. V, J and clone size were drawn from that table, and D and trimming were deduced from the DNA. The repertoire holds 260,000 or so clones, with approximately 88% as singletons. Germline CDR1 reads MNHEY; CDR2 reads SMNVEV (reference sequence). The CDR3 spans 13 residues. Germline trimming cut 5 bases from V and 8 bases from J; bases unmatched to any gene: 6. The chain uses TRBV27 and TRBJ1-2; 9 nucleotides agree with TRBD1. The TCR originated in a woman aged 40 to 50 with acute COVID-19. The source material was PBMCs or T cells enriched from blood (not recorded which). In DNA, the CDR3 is TGTGCCAGCAGTCTAGGGGGACAGGGCGGCTACACCTTC. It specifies CASSLGGQGGYTF.